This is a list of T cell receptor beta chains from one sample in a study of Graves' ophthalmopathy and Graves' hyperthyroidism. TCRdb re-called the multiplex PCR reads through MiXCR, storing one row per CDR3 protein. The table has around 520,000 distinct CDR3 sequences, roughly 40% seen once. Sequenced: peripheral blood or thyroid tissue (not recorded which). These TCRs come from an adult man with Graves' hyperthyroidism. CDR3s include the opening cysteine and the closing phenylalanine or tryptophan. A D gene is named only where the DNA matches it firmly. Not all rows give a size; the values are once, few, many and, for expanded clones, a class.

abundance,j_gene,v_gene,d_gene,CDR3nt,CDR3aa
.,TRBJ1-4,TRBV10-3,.,TGTGCCAGCAGGGGAGCCGGCGTGGAAAAACTGTTTTTT,CASRGAGVEKLFF
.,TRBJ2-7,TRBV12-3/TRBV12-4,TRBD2,TGTGCCAGCTCGGGCAGCGGGAGCGAGAACGAGCAGTACTTC,CASSGSGSENEQYF
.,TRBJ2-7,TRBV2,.,TGTGCCAGCGAGTCAGGGGCAGGAGAACAGTACTTC,CASESGAGEQYF
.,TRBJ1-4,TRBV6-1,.,TGTGCCAGCAGTGGAGAGGAAACGGAAAAACTGTTTTTT,CASSGEETEKLFF
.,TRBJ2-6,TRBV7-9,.,TGTGCCAGCAGCGCACAGGTCGGTGCTATCGACTCTGGGGCCAACGTCCTGACTTTC,CASSAQVGAIDSGANVLTF
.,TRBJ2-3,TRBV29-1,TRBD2,TGCAGCGCAGGTCCTAGCGGGCATAGCACAGATACGCAGTATTTT,CSAGPSGHSTDTQYF
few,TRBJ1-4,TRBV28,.,TGTGCCAGCAGTTTATTGGATGAAAAACTGTTTTTT,CASSLLDEKLFF
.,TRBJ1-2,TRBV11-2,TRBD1,TGTGCCAGCAGCACTAGACAGGGGGGCTATGGCTACACCTTC,CASSTRQGGYGYTF
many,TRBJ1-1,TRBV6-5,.,TGTGCCAGCAGTGAAGTGTCTGAAGCTTTCTTT,CASSEVSEAFF
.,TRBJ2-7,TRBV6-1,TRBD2,TGTGCCAGCAGCCCACGGGGGGTAGAGAACGAGCAGTACTTC,CASSPRGVENEQYF